These 17 T cell receptor beta chains were all obtained from the same sample, sequenced in a study of regulatory T cells in long-lasting Graves disease. Regarding time point: persistent/refractory GD, antithyroid drugs over 5 years with positive TRAb. PBMCs were the source of the RNA used for TCR sequencing. Arm-PCR with iRepertoire HTBI primers amplified the CDR3 regions for these TCR beta libraries. TCRdb used MiXCR to reprocess the multiplex PCR reads, holding one entry per CDR3 protein. The data show about 430,000 distinct CDR3 sequences, with around 23% seen just once and 14% held by the top ten. The sequenced sample was peripheral blood mononuclear cells (PBMCs), obtained when the disease was refractory, from a patient treated with antithyroid drugs. These receptor sequences come from a female donor with Graves disease.

This clonotype has only a few counts. The chain combines TRBV5-5 with TRBJ2-7; D is uncertain. This CDR3 comprises 13 residues. V was pared by 4 bases and J by 2 bases, with 10 bases between. The germline CDR1 and CDR2 sequences are SGHKS and YYEKEE (reference sequence). As DNA, the CDR3 is TGTGCCAGCAGCCTACCCCGGACCTACGAGCAGTACTTC. Translating gives CASSLPRTYEQYF. Together with reference TRBV5-5 and TRBJ2-7, the CDR3 gives the full variable domain: DAGVTQSPTHLIKTRGQQVTLRCSPISGHKSVSWYQQVLGQGPQFIFQYYEKEERGRGNFPDRFSARQFPNYSSELNVNALLLGDSALYLCASSLPRTYEQYFGPGTRLTVT.

This clonotype has a count of ten or more. The genes are TRBV28 and TRBJ2-2; D may be TRBD1 (5 bases). Trimming stripped 10 bases from V and 4 bases from J, with 13 bases between. Germline CDR1 and CDR2: MDHEN and SYDVKM. The CDR3 is 13 amino acids. The CDR3 reads CAIRARVTGELFF. CDR3 DNA sequence: TGTGCCATCAGGGCTCGGGTCACCGGGGAGCTGTTTTTT.

This clonotype showed up just a few times. The chain employs TRBV5-1 and TRBJ2-2, with 10 bases matching TRBD1. Germline assignment: CDR1 SGHRS and CDR2 YFSETQ. V shed 4 bases and J 7 bases; nucleotides not matched to a gene: 4. This CDR3 contains 14 residues. The CDR3 region is CASSPGQGSGELFF. The DNA for the CDR3 is TGCGCCAGCAGCCCGGGACAGGGGAGCGGGGAGCTGTTTTTT.

This clonotype was found a few times. The V and J genes are TRBV10-3 and TRBJ1-1, with D maybe TRBD1 (6 bases). V shed 0 bases and J shed 8 bases, with 10 bases lying between them. This CDR3 has 13 residues. CDR1 and CDR2 from the germline V gene are ENHRY and SYGVKD. CDR3 bases: TGTGCCATCAGTGAGTCAGGACAGACAGAAGCTTTCTTT. Translation gives CAISESGQTEAFF.

This clonotype was counted between two and nine times. CDR3 sequence reads: CASSFSGSSGGELFF. The CDR3 nucleotides read TGCGCCAGCAGCTTTAGCGGGAGTAGTGGCGGGGAGCTGTTTTTT. The V and J genes are TRBV5-1 and TRBJ2-2; 9 bases fit TRBD2. Trimming cost V 2 bases and J 7 bases; bases outside gene matches: 6. The CDR3 totals 15 residues. Germline CDR1 SGHRS, CDR2 YFSETQ.

This clonotype has at least ten counts. V is TRBV28 and J is TRBJ2-2, with TRBD1 as a possible D gene (6 bases). CDR1 is MDHEN, CDR2 SYDVKM, per germline. V was cut by 5 bases and J by 3 bases, with 13 bases left in between. This CDR3 comprises 15 residues. CDR3 coding DNA: TGTGCCAGCAGTATGACAGGAATGTACACCGGGGAGCTGTTTTTT. Its translation: CASSMTGMYTGELFF.

The V call is TRBV14, the J call TRBJ1-2, with 8 nucleotides matching TRBD1. This CDR3 region has 13 residues. V was clipped by 5 bases and J by 4 bases; unmatched bases: 3. Germline V CDR1 and CDR2: SGHDN, FVKESK. CDR3 nucleotides: TGTGCCAGCAGCGAGGACAGGGTCTATGGCTACACCTTC. It translates to CASSEDRVYGYTF.

The genes are TRBV28 and TRBJ1-5; TRBD1 agrees at 8 bases. V lost 6 bases, J lost 6 bases, and 4 bases stayed unmatched. This CDR3 has 13 amino acids. CDR1 is MDHEN, CDR2 SYDVKM, per germline. The DNA of the CDR3 is TGTGCCAGCAGACAGGGGGAAGTTCAGCCCCAGCATTTT. This gives the protein CASRQGEVQPQHF.

Many counts were recorded for this clonotype. The chain has TRBV6-1 and TRBJ1-2, with D hard to call. Germline loops: CDR1 MNHNS, CDR2 SASEGT. V gave up 0 bases and J gave up 6 bases, with 14 bases separating them. CDR3 length: 15 residues. CDR3 protein: CASSEARPGRNGYTF. CDR3 nucleotide sequence: TGTGCCAGCAGTGAAGCCAGGCCGGGAAGGAATGGCTACACCTTC.

This clonotype was seen a handful of times. The rearrangement links TRBV20-1 to TRBJ2-7, with D hard to call. This CDR3 contains 13 residues. V lost 2 bases to trimming and J lost 6 bases, with 14 bases between them. Germline CDR1 reads DFQATT; CDR2 reads SNEGSKA (reference sequence). The CDR3 here is CSARSAIGFEQYF. CDR3 DNA: TGCAGTGCTAGATCTGCTATCGGGTTCGAGCAGTACTTC.

This clonotype was seen a few times. The chain has TRBV5-5 and TRBJ1-6; perhaps TRBD1 as D (5 bases). This CDR3 has 15 residues. V dropped 4 bases and J dropped 9 bases, with 17 bases sitting between them. Germline V gene data show CDR1 as SGHKS and CDR2 as YYEKEE (reference sequence). The CDR3 coding sequence is TGTGCCAGCAGCGGGGCAGGGAGTTTAAGTTCACCCCTCCACTTT. Protein product: CASSGAGSLSSPLHF.

To note about this clonotype: A much more abundant neighbour one base away suggests this may be a read error. This chain links TRBV7-9 with TRBJ1-4, with D tentatively TRBD1 (5 bases). The CDR3 consists of 16 residues. From germline, CDR1 is SEHNR and CDR2 FQNEAQ (reference sequence). V gave up 1 base and J gave up 7 bases, with 16 bases separating them. CDR3 sequence reads: CASSLVSGPVGEKLFF. The CDR3 DNA is TGTGCCAGCAGCTTAGTTTCGGGACCGGTCGGTGAAAAACTGTTTTTT.

This clonotype was recorded many times. The chain carries TRBV12-3 or TRBV12-4 and TRBJ1-1; tentatively, D is TRBD1 (6 bases). The CDR3 has 14 residues. V was shortened by 2 bases and J by 6 bases, with 13 bases between the two germline ends. The CDR3 sequence: CASSLSSGESEAFF. CDR3 bases: TGTGCCAGCAGTTTAAGTTCAGGGGAATCTGAAGCTTTCTTT.

This clonotype was seen a few times. This chain connects TRBV6-5 to TRBJ1-5; D might be TRBD1 (5 bases). Trimming removed 2 bases from V and 3 bases from J, with 17 bases in between. Germline values: CDR1 MNHEY, CDR2 SVGAGI. This CDR3 has 17 residues. The CDR3 region has the DNA TGTGCCAGCAGTTACCAATTACCCGACAGATACAATCAGCCCCAGCATTTT. Protein product: CASSYQLPDRYNQPQHF.

The table lists this clonotype with many counts. V is TRBV20-1 and J is TRBJ2-5, with D tentatively TRBD2 (5 bases). The CDR3 extends over 15 amino acids. Germline V gene sequence: CDR1 DFQATT, CDR2 SNEGSKA (reference sequence). The CDR3: CSGQRSGTGTETQYF. Here the CDR3 DNA reads TGCAGCGGCCAGCGAAGCGGAACCGGCACAGAGACCCAGTACTTC.

The chain recombines TRBV25-1 with TRBJ2-1; the match to TRBD1 covers 9 bases. V dropped 4 bases and J dropped 10; count of bases not matched to a gene: 8. CDR3 size: 14 residues. Germline assignment: CDR1 MGHDK and CDR2 SYGVNS. CDR3 protein: CASSGPGTGHEQFF. The CDR3 region has the DNA TGTGCCAGCAGTGGGCCCGGGACAGGGCACGAGCAGTTCTTC.

The chain links TRBV30 to TRBJ1-1; D unclear. Trimming removed 2 bases at V and 4 bases at J, with 17 bases between. This CDR3 spans 15 amino acids. Germline V CDR1 and CDR2: GTSNPN, SVGIG (reference sequence). The CDR3 bases are TGTGCCTGGAGTTTAGGGAGCCTTGGGAGCACTGAAGCTTTCTTT. This codes for CAWSLGSLGSTEAFF. Supplemented by reference TRBV30 and TRBJ1-1, the full variable domain reads SQTIHQWPATLVQPVGSPLSLECTVEGTSNPNLYWYRQAAGRGLQLLFYSVGIGQISSEVPQNLSASRPQDRQFILSSKKLLLSDSGFYLCAWSLGSLGSTEAFFGQGTRLTVV.